This note documents a single TCR beta chain sequence. What it binds is unknown. This CDR3 has 15 amino acids. J lost 3 bases, V lost 8 bases, and 7 bases had no gene match. In germline, CDR1 is SGHVS, CDR2 FNYEAQ. 60 Vbeta and 13 Jbeta primers were used in PCR. Measured with immunoSEQ multiplex PCR; TCRdb has only the in-frame clones, and not every one. The data contain 95,000 to 150,000 clones, roughly 65% of them singletons. The sample comes from a study of cytomegalovirus exposure and HLA in healthy donors. Study-wide results and caveats: When a later analysis compared HLA-associated TCR beta chains with equally common others, the HLA-associated chains turned out to be more clonally expanded and to have lower generation probabilities. Across HLA loci, a later analysis found differing TCR association rates, with DRB1 most and HLA-C fewest.

The clonotype was recovered from a man aged 40-50 years in good health and CMV-seropositive. The rearrangement links TRBV7-6 to TRBJ2-1; 10 bases fit TRBD2. The sequenced sample consisted of PBMCs. CDR3 in DNA: TGTGCCAGCTCCCACGGACTAGCGGTCTACAATGAGCAGTTCTTC. This codes for CASSHGLAVYNEQFF.